This is a list of T cell receptor beta chains from one sample in a study of T cell clones after liver transplantation. Repertoires were generated with immunoSEQ multiplex PCR, while TCRdb's copy carries only in-frame clones and drops some. Of about 75,000 clones listed, around 80% are singletons. Specimen: CD4+ T cells from blood, collected around 50 months after liver transplant. The receptors were sampled from a human patient who received a liver transplant. Some T cells may have originated in the graft donor. Both conserved end residues are part of each CDR3. Each record gives: D gene, V gene, J gene, clone size, CDR3 DNA, CDR3 protein. The D gene is left open where the match is weak. Not all rows give a size; the values are once, few, many and, for expanded clones, a class.

TRBD1	TRBV7-3	TRBJ2-5	NA	TGTGCCAGCAGCGGGGGACAGCCACAAGAGACCCAGTACTTC	CASSGGQPQETQYF
NA	TRBV9	TRBJ2-3	NA	TGTGCCAGCAGCGCAGCCCGTGTGGAGGATACGCAGTATTTT	CASSAARVEDTQYF
TRBD1	TRBV7-9	TRBJ1-1	NA	TGTGCCAGCAGCCCCAAGACAGGGTTGTACACTGAAGCTTTCTTT	CASSPKTGLYTEAFF
NA	TRBV5-1	TRBJ1-3	NA	TGCGCCAGCAGCTTGGCAGGGTCGGGAAACACCATATATTTT	CASSLAGSGNTIYF
TRBD2	TRBV11-2	TRBJ2-1	NA	TGTGCCAGCAGCCTAAGGGGGACTAGGGGCATTTATAGTGAGCAGTTCTTC	CASSLRGTRGIYSEQFF
TRBD1	TRBV18	TRBJ1-5	NA	TGTGCCAGCTCACCCGGGACAGGTAGCAATCAGCCCCAGCATTTT	CASSPGTGSNQPQHF
TRBD2	TRBV5-4	TRBJ2-3	once	TGTGCCAGCAGCCGGAAAGTGGCGGGGGGGCCAGATACGCAGTATTTT	CASSRKVAGGPDTQYF
NA	TRBV19	TRBJ2-1	once	TGTGCCAGATGCCATAGTCTGTTCTTC	CARCHSLFF
TRBD1	TRBV7-9	TRBJ2-1	NA	TGTGCCAGCAGCTTAGCAACCGGGACAGGGGGCGGAGATGAGCAGTTCTTC	CASSLATGTGGGDEQFF
NA	TRBV7-2	TRBJ1-2	NA	TGTGCCAGCAGCCAACAGGGTCCTAACTATGGCTACACCTTC	CASSQQGPNYGYTF
NA	TRBV19	TRBJ1-3	NA	TGTGCCAGTAGTACGCGCAGGTCGAGCTCTGGAAACACCATATATTTT	CASSTRRSSSGNTIYF
TRBD2	TRBV13	TRBJ2-7	NA	TGTGCCAGCAGCTTAGTAGCGGGGGATCTATACGAGCAGTACTTC	CASSLVAGDLYEQYF
NA	TRBV11-2	TRBJ2-3	NA	TGTGCCAGCAGCCTCTCCGGGACCAGAAGCACAGATACGCAGTATTTT	CASSLSGTRSTDTQYF
NA	TRBV9	TRBJ2-3	NA	TGTGCCAGCGGGAAAAGTGCAGATACGCAGTATTTT	CASGKSADTQYF
NA	TRBV6-1	TRBJ2-6	NA	TGTGCCAGCAGTACGGAGACCTCTGGGGCCAACGTCCTGACTTTC	CASSTETSGANVLTF
NA	TRBV7-9	TRBJ1-1	NA	TGTGCCAGCAGCTTCCAGGGCTCGAGCACTGAAGCTTTCTTT	CASSFQGSSTEAFF
TRBD1	TRBV2	TRBJ1-1	once	TGTGCCAGCAGTGGCGACAGGGGGTCGAACACTGAAGCTTTCTTT	CASSGDRGSNTEAFF
NA	TRBV7-2	TRBJ1-5	NA	TGTGCCAGCAGCTCGGAACCACCGGGACACATCAATCAGCCCCAGCATTTT	CASSSEPPGHINQPQHF
NA	TRBV25-1	TRBJ2-1	NA	TGTGCCAGCAGTGACCCTAGCCACAATGAGCAGTTCTTC	CASSDPSHNEQFF
TRBD2	TRBV7-9	TRBJ2-1	NA	TGTGCCAGCAGCCCATCACCGACTAGCGGGACTTACAATGAGCAGTTCTTC	CASSPSPTSGTYNEQFF
NA	TRBV7-2	TRBJ2-7	NA	TGTGCCAGCAGCCTCTCCCTCCTCTCCTACGAGCAGTACTTC	CASSLSLLSYEQYF
NA	TRBV7-2	TRBJ1-1	NA	TGTGCCAGCAGCTTAGATCCAGGGCGAACTGAAGCTTTCTTT	CASSLDPGRTEAFF
NA	TRBV5-1	TRBJ2-2	NA	TGCGCCAGCAGCTATCAGGGGCCGAACACCGGGGAGCTGTTTTTT	CASSYQGPNTGELFF
TRBD1	TRBV2	TRBJ1-4	few	TGTGCCAGCAGTCTTCCCATCGGGACAGGGTTTGAAAAACTGTTTTTT	CASSLPIGTGFEKLFF
TRBD1	TRBV7-2	TRBJ1-6	NA	TGTGCCAGCAGCGGCCAGGGGGCGGATAATTCACCCCTCCACTTT	CASSGQGADNSPLHF
NA	TRBV12-5	TRBJ1-2	few	TGTGCTAGTGGTTTGTCAGGGGTTATCGGCGGCTACACCTTC	CASGLSGVIGGYTF
NA	TRBV19	TRBJ1-2	NA	TGTGCCAGTAGTACACAGGCTTCCTATGGCTACACCTTC	CASSTQASYGYTF
NA	TRBV4-3	TRBJ2-5	NA	TGCGCCAGCAGCCAATCAGGGGTGCGAGAGACCCAGTACTTC	CASSQSGVRETQYF
NA	TRBV5-1	TRBJ2-5	NA	TGCGCCAGCAGCTTGGAGACGGGGGCGCAGGAGACCCAGTACTTC	CASSLETGAQETQYF
NA	TRBV7-2	TRBJ2-1	NA	TGTGCCAGCAGCATAATCGCGGGGCCTTACAATGAGCAGTTCTTC	CASSIIAGPYNEQFF
NA	TRBV18	TRBJ2-2	NA	TGTGCCAGCTCACCGGGGGCCGGGGAGCTGTTTTTT	CASSPGAGELFF
NA	TRBV7-9	TRBJ1-4	NA	TGTGCCAGCAGCTCAACCGGGACAAGCGTTCGACTCGGGGAAAAACTGTTTTTT	CASSSTGTSVRLGEKLFF
TRBD1	TRBV19	TRBJ1-1	NA	TGTGCCAGTAGTATTCTCTGGACAGGGGGTTCTACTGAAGCTTTCTTT	CASSILWTGGSTEAFF
NA	TRBV5-5	TRBJ2-5	NA	TGTGCCAGCAGCTTCGCGGGGGCGGAGACCCAGTACTTC	CASSFAGAETQYF
NA	TRBV18	TRBJ1-4	NA	TGTGCCAGCTCCCAAATGGGGTCAGGCGGTGAAAAACTGTTTTTT	CASSQMGSGGEKLFF
NA	TRBV28	TRBJ1-1	NA	TGTGCCAGCAGAGAGGGGTGGAACACTGAAGCTTTCTTT	CASREGWNTEAFF
NA	TRBV6-1	TRBJ2-5	once	TGTGCCAGCAGGGAGTCCGGACAAGAGACCCAGTACTTC	CASRESGQETQYF
NA	TRBV18	TRBJ2-7	NA	TGTGCCAGCTCACTCGACCGTGCTTGGGGCGAGCAGTACTTC	CASSLDRAWGEQYF
TRBD2	TRBV12-5	TRBJ2-3	NA	TGTGCTAGTGCCGGGGGGGGGACCGATACGCAGTATTTT	CASAGGGTDTQYF
TRBD2	TRBV7-2	TRBJ2-1	NA	TGTGCCAGCAGCAGACCCCCTAGCGGGAGGAACAATGAGCAGTTCTTC	CASSRPPSGRNNEQFF
TRBD2	TRBV4-3	TRBJ2-5	few	TGCGCCAGCAGCCCGGGACTAGCGGGCCAAGAGACCCAGTACTTC	CASSPGLAGQETQYF
TRBD2	TRBV19	TRBJ2-1	NA	TGTGCCAGTAGTCCAAGGACTAGCGGGGGACCCTACAATGAGCAGTTCTTC	CASSPRTSGGPYNEQFF
NA	TRBV28	TRBJ1-1	once	TGTGCCAGCAGGTACGCAAATGAAGCTTTCTTT	CASRYANEAFF
NA	TRBV2	TRBJ2-3	NA	TGTGCCAGCAGCTTCCCGGCGGGCACAGATACGCAGTATTTT	CASSFPAGTDTQYF
TRBD1	TRBV27	TRBJ1-6	NA	TGTGCCAGCAGTGACAGGGGCGGTTCACCCCTCCACTTT	CASSDRGGSPLHF
NA	TRBV7-9	TRBJ1-2	NA	TGTGCCAGCAGCCTAGCGGGGAACTATGGCTACACCTTC	CASSLAGNYGYTF
NA	TRBV15	TRBJ1-2	NA	TGTGCCACCAGCCCATCCCAAGGTAGCTACACCTTC	CATSPSQGSYTF
NA	TRBV5-6	TRBJ1-5	NA	TGTGCCAGCAGCTTGGGGTTACAGACAAATCAGCCCCAGCATTTT	CASSLGLQTNQPQHF
NA	TRBV5-1	TRBJ2-5	NA	TGCGCCAGCAGCTTCTGGATCAGGACAGCCCAAGAGACCCAGTACTTC	CASSFWIRTAQETQYF
NA	TRBV7-9	TRBJ2-5	NA	TGTGCCAGCAGCGTTGGACTACTAGAGACCCAGTACTTC	CASSVGLLETQYF
NA	TRBV28	TRBJ1-1	NA	TGTGCCAGCAGTTGGTTAGGGAGGATGAACACTGAAGCTTTCTTT	CASSWLGRMNTEAFF
TRBD2	TRBV7-2	TRBJ2-5	NA	TGTGCCAGCAGCGTCCGGGGGACTAGCGGGACGGGGGAGACCCAGTACTTC	CASSVRGTSGTGETQYF
NA	TRBV5-1	TRBJ1-1	NA	TGCGCCAGCAGTTGGACGGCGGGGACCACTGAAGCTTTCTTT	CASSWTAGTTEAFF
TRBD1	TRBV14	TRBJ2-7	NA	TGTGCCAGCAGCCAAGGACAGGGGCAGTACTTC	CASSQGQGQYF
TRBD2	TRBV2	TRBJ2-7	NA	TGTGCCAGCAGAAGCGGGGGGGCCCGAGACGAGCAGTACTTC	CASRSGGARDEQYF
NA	TRBV28	TRBJ2-2	NA	TGTGCCACCCTTAGATCCCTAAACACCGGGGAGCTGTTTTTT	CATLRSLNTGELFF
NA	TRBV6-6	TRBJ1-4	NA	TGTGCCAGCCGACGGGGAAATGAAAAACTGTTTTTT	CASRRGNEKLFF